A single sample gave rise to the 8 T cell receptor beta chains below, sequenced in a study of shared clonotypes between healthy human individuals. Sequenced by immunoSEQ multiplex PCR; TCRdb stores in-frame clones only, minus some. The sample has 2 million or so clones, about 95% seen once; the top ten hold roughly 1.1%. The naive CD8 fraction comprised CD45RO-negative cells positively selected for CCR7 and excluded terminally differentiated effector memory CD45RA+ cells. What was sequenced was naive CD8+ T cells sorted from blood. The receptors come from a man younger than 35 in good health.

The V and J genes are TRBV7-9 and TRBJ1-1; tentatively, D is TRBD1 (6 bases). Trimming took off 4 bases at V and 1 base at J, with 13 bases between the two ends. The germline gives CDR1 SEHNR, CDR2 FQNEAQ (reference sequence). The CDR3 has 15 amino acids. In DNA form, the CDR3 reads TGTGCCAGCAGCTCCGAGGGACAAAAGAACACTGAAGCTTTCTTT. Translating it yields CASSSEGQKNTEAFF.

This clone was picked up one time. This chain links TRBV11-2 with TRBJ2-5, with 16 bases fitting TRBD2. The CDR3 covers 16 residues. J was trimmed by 5 bases and V by 4 bases; bases with no gene match: 4. The germline CDR1 and CDR2 sequences are SGHAT and FQNNGV. CDR3 sequence: CASSSGTSGRAETQYF. The CDR3 DNA sequence: TGTGCCAGCAGCTCCGGGACTAGCGGGAGGGCGGAGACCCAGTACTTC.

The V call is TRBV27, the J call TRBJ2-7, with D perhaps matching TRBD1 (6 bases). The CDR3 contains 14 residues. V lost 4 bases and J lost 2, with 12 bases in between. In germline, CDR1 is MNHEY, CDR2 SMNVEV (reference sequence). CDR3 in amino acids: CASSYHRVAYEQYF. In DNA form, the CDR3 reads TGTGCCAGCAGTTACCACAGGGTTGCCTACGAGCAGTACTTC.

The chain links TRBV19 to TRBJ2-2; D uncertain. CDR1 is LNHDA and CDR2 is SQIVND in the germline V gene (reference sequence). This CDR3 comprises 14 residues. V was pared by 7 bases and J by 4 bases, with 13 bases between. The CDR3 here is CASTGETVTGELFF. The CDR3 DNA reads TGTGCCAGTACGGGCGAGACCGTCACCGGGGAGCTGTTTTTT.

The chain carries TRBV14 and TRBJ2-7, with 9 bases matching TRBD1. The germline V gene has CDR1 SGHDN and CDR2 FVKESK. Unmatched junction bases numbered 6, after V lost 5 bases and J lost 1 base. The CDR3 has 15 amino acids. CDR3 sequence (DNA): TGTGCCAGCAGCGACACAGGGGGCGGATCCTACGAGCAGTACTTC. Its translation: CASSDTGGGSYEQYF.

Details on this clone: This may be a read error: a much more frequent sequence differs by one nucleotide. Other DNA sequences of this sample code for an identical CDR3. The chain recombines TRBV9 with TRBJ1-1; D ambiguous. Per the germline V gene, CDR1 is SGDLS and CDR2 is YYNGEE. Between the trimmed V and J ends, which lost 0 bases and 4 bases, there was a span of 7 bases. This CDR3 has 13 amino acids. The DNA for the CDR3 is TGTGCCAGCAGCGTAGGAGTGGGCACTGAAGCTTTCTTT. Protein product: CASSVGVGTEAFF.

V is TRBV4-2 and J is TRBJ1-1; TRBD1 matches at 8 bases. Germline CDR1 is LGHNA and CDR2 is YNFKEQ. CDR3 length equals 17 residues. Unmatched junction bases numbered 8, after V lost 0 bases and J lost 2 bases. CDR3 sequence reads: CASSQDRAGTGNTEAFF. CDR3 nucleotide sequence: TGTGCCAGCAGCCAAGATCGGGCCGGGACAGGAAACACTGAAGCTTTCTTT.

V and J are TRBV9 and TRBJ2-3; D remains unclear. The CDR3 consists of 17 residues. The V gene's germline CDR1 is SGDLS and CDR2 YYNGEE. V was pared by 4 bases and J by 3 bases, with 21 bases between. Here the CDR3 reads CASSPFSVGLETDTQYF. CDR3 DNA: TGTGCCAGCAGCCCCTTTTCTGTGGGCCTTGAGACAGATACGCAGTATTTT. The complete variable domain, with remaining parts taken from reference TRBV9 and TRBJ2-3, reads DSGVTQTPKHLITATGQRVTLRCSPRSGDLSVYWYQQSLDQGLQFLIQYYNGEERAKGNILERFSAQQFPDLHSELNLSSLELGDSALYFCASSPFSVGLETDTQYFGPGTRLTVL.